This TCR beta chain was sequenced for a study of CD8+CD57+ T cells in acquired aplastic anemia. Between the trimmed V and J ends, which lost 3 bases and 4 bases, there was a span of 6 bases. There are 12 residues in the CDR3. Germline V gene data show CDR1 as WSHSY and CDR2 as SAAADI. Study observations and caveats: Patients and controls were found to share approximately 31 CD8+ CDR3 sequences.

Patients picked for sequencing had shown CD8+CD57+ cell expansion detected by flow cytometry. The diagnosis in all patients was severe acquired aplastic anemia. There are many counts of this clonotype. Its antigen is undetermined. Genomic DNA was employed as the template in profiling TCR beta VDJ and CDR3. TCRdb processed the reads anew with MiXCR; each CDR3 protein has one entry. The table includes about 160,000 distinct CDR3 sequences, around half detected once. The V and J genes are TRBV10-2 and TRBJ1-1; perhaps TRBD1 as D (6 bases). The sequence derives from a human donor with aplastic anemia. The sequenced sample consisted of sorted CD4+, CD8+, or CD8+CD57+ T cells (not recorded which) from PBMCs. Here the CDR3 reads CASSDRGTEAFF. The DNA of the CDR3 is TGCGCCAGCAGTGACAGGGGCACTGAAGCTTTCTTT.